Shown below are 26 T cell receptor beta chains from a single sample sequenced in a study of blood T cell repertoires in COVID-19. Sequenced by immunoSEQ multiplex PCR; TCRdb stores in-frame clones only, minus some. Among under 450,000 clones listed, approximately 89% were seen once. Specimen: PBMCs or T cells enriched from blood (not recorded which). The receptors originated from a woman aged 40 to 49 who had been exposed to COVID-19.

The chain carries TRBV2 and TRBJ2-7; 8 nucleotides agree with TRBD1. Germline V gives CDR1 SNHLY, CDR2 FYNNEI. This CDR3 has 14 amino acids. The trim removed 6 bases at V and 2 bases at J, leaving 6 bases unmatched. The DNA for the CDR3 is TGTGCCAGCAGGCCGGGACAGGCTACCTACGAGCAGTACTTC. Translation: CASRPGQATYEQYF.

This clone was seen a few times. Other DNA sequences from this sample encode an identical CDR3 as well. The V and J genes are TRBV19 and TRBJ1-6, with D unclear. The CDR3 runs 13 residues. Germline V gene data show CDR1 as LNHDA and CDR2 as SQIVND (reference sequence). V dropped 3 bases and J dropped 9 bases, with 9 bases sitting between them. CDR3 nucleotide sequence: TGTGCCAGTAGTATCGGAGGAGGTTCACCCCTCCACTTT. Translated, it gives CASSIGGGSPLHF.

This chain connects TRBV19 to TRBJ2-3, with a weak D call TRBD2 (6 bases). Germline loops: CDR1 LNHDA, CDR2 SQIVND (reference sequence). The V and J ends lost 6 bases and 0 bases respectively, with 13 bases between them. CDR3 length: 15 amino acids. This CDR3 reads CASSQPGDSTDTQYF. Here the CDR3 DNA reads TGTGCCAGTAGCCAACCGGGGGACAGCACAGATACGCAGTATTTT. Full variable domain (rest looked up from reference TRBV19 and TRBJ2-3): DGGITQSPKYLFRKEGQNVTLSCEQNLNHDAMYWYRQDPGQGLRLIYYSQIVNDFQKGDIAEGYSVSREKKESFPLTVTSAQKNPTAFYLCASSQPGDSTDTQYFGPGTRLTVL.

This rearrangement joins TRBV27 to TRBJ2-2; D remains unclear. V lost 2 bases and J 6 bases, leaving 7 bases between the germline ends. The CDR3 spans 13 residues. CDR1 and CDR2 (germline): MNHEY, SMNVEV (reference sequence). This CDR3 is CASSLIVSGELFF. CDR3 nucleotide sequence: TGTGCCAGCAGTTTAATCGTATCCGGGGAGCTGTTTTTT.

The V and J genes are TRBV7-2 and TRBJ1-5; 7 nucleotides match TRBD1. V shed 3 bases, J shed 5 bases, and the junction held 7 bases outside the gene matches. From germline, CDR1 is SGHTA and CDR2 FQGNSA. The CDR3 runs 15 residues. CDR3 coding DNA: TGTGCCAGCAGCTTGGAGGGACAGAATCATCAGCCCCAGCATTTT. The encoded protein is CASSLEGQNHQPQHF.

The CDR3 spells CATSGSDRREPQHF. DNA for the CDR3: TGTGCCACCAGTGGAAGCGACCGGCGCGAGCCCCAGCATTTT. The J gene is TRBJ1-5, the V gene TRBV24-1; no definite D call. Trimming cost V 5 bases and J 8 bases, with 15 bases left between them. Looked up from germline, CDR1 is KGHDR and CDR2 is SFDVKD. The CDR3 is 14 residues long.

The V gene is TRBV7-3, the J gene TRBJ1-1; TRBD1 is a possible D gene (5 bases). CDR1 SGHTA and CDR2 FQGTGA come from the germline V gene. The CDR3 runs 14 residues. V was cut by 6 bases and J by 1 base, with 12 bases left in between. The CDR3 is CASRRGGENTEAFF. For the CDR3, the DNA is TGTGCCAGCAGAAGGGGTGGGGAGAACACTGAAGCTTTCTTT.

The chain has TRBV5-1 and TRBJ2-2, with TRBD1 identical over 7 bases. The germline V gene has CDR1 SGHRS and CDR2 YFSETQ. The CDR3 is 14 residues long. J gave up 6 bases and V 1 base, and 3 bases lay outside the gene matches. For the CDR3, the DNA is TGCGCCAGCAGCTTGAAAACAGGGGCCGGGGAGCTGTTTTTT. Amino acids: CASSLKTGAGELFF.

This chain joins TRBV2 and TRBJ2-3; D ambiguous. The V gene lost 5 bases and the J gene lost 2 bases, with 2 bases spanning the gap. The CDR3 loop spans 11 amino acids. The germline CDR1 and CDR2 sequences are SNHLY and FYNNEI. The DNA of the CDR3 is TGTGCCAGCAGTCTCACAGATACGCAGTATTTT. It codes for CASSLTDTQYF. The whole variable domain, filled in from reference TRBV2 and TRBJ2-3, reads EPEVTQTPSHQVTQMGQEVILRCVPISNHLYFYWYRQILGQKVEFLVSFYNNEISEKSEIFDDQFSVERPDGSNFTLKIRSTKLEDSAMYFCASSLTDTQYFGPGTRLTVL.

This clone showed up just a few times. The V call is TRBV10-1, the J call TRBJ2-2; 9 nucleotides line up with TRBD1. Germline lookup yields CDR1 WNHNN and CDR2 SYGVQD (reference sequence). J was trimmed by 3 bases and V by 5 bases; bases with no gene match: 4. This CDR3 has 15 residues. The CDR3 protein is CASSPGQGYTGELFF. The CDR3 DNA reads TGCGCCAGCAGTCCAGGACAGGGGTACACCGGGGAGCTGTTTTTT.

This clone appeared once. V is TRBV7-2 and J is TRBJ2-5, with 9 bases matching TRBD1. CDR3 length equals 15 residues. Trimming removed 4 bases from V and 0 bases from J; junction bases left unmatched: 3. Looked up from germline, CDR1 is SGHTA and CDR2 is FQGNSA. This chain's CDR3 is CASSSGQGYQETQYF. Here the CDR3 DNA reads TGTGCCAGCAGCTCGGGACAGGGCTACCAAGAGACCCAGTACTTC.

The J gene is TRBJ1-3, the V gene TRBV18; 7 bases are shared with TRBD1. The CDR3 is made up of 14 amino acids. From germline, CDR1 is KGHSH and CDR2 LQKENI. J gave up 0 bases and V 9 bases, and 5 bases lay outside the gene matches. CDR3 DNA sequence: TGTGCCAGTTTACAGGGGAACTCTGGAAACACCATATATTTT. Amino acids: CASLQGNSGNTIYF.

The rearrangement uses TRBV13 and TRBJ2-7; TRBD2 aligns across 7 bases. V was pared by 5 bases and J by 5 bases, with 9 bases of the junction left unmatched. The germline V gene encodes CDR1 PRHDT and CDR2 FYEKMQ (reference sequence). The CDR3 is 14 residues long. The CDR3 loop is CASSRAGTTHEQYF. DNA of the CDR3: TGTGCCAGCAGCCGCGCCGGGACTACTCACGAGCAGTACTTC.

The chain links TRBV6-5 to TRBJ1-2, with D perhaps matching TRBD1 (5 bases). Germline CDR1 MNHEY, CDR2 SVGAGI. V lost 7 bases and J 5 bases, leaving 20 bases between the germline ends. The CDR3 length is 15 residues. In DNA form, the CDR3 reads TGTGCCAGCACCCCTCTTCGCTTGGGGGGGTATGGCTACACCTTC. This encodes CASTPLRLGGYGYTF.

The chain joins TRBV7-6 to TRBJ1-5; weak D call: TRBD1 (6 bases). CDR3 length: 14 residues. V was pared by 3 bases and J by 4 bases, with 10 bases between. Germline V gene sequence: CDR1 SGHVS, CDR2 FNYEAQ. The CDR3 coding sequence is TGTGCCAGCAGCTTGGGGACATTAAATCAGCCCCAGCATTTT. Translated: CASSLGTLNQPQHF.

The rearrangement uses TRBV19 and TRBJ1-2; 10 positions agree with TRBD1. Per the germline V gene, CDR1 is LNHDA and CDR2 is SQIVND (reference sequence). The CDR3 is 17 amino acids. V lost 5 bases, J lost 9 bases, and 18 bases stayed unmatched. CDR3 nucleotide sequence: TGTGCCAGTAGTTACCTTCCGGGACAGGGGCCTCCAGGTAGCTACACCTTC. Amino acid sequence: CASSYLPGQGPPGSYTF.

V gene TRBV13 combines with J gene TRBJ1-1; 9 bases are a match to TRBD1. With V trimmed by 5 bases and J by 4 bases, 5 bases remained unmatched. The CDR3 loop spans 14 amino acids. Germline V gives CDR1 PRHDT, CDR2 FYEKMQ (reference sequence). The CDR3 protein is CASSPWDRATEAFF. The CDR3 region has the DNA TGTGCCAGCAGCCCCTGGGACAGGGCCACTGAAGCTTTCTTT.

This sequence joins TRBV21-1 and TRBJ1-3. TRBV21-1 is an annotated pseudogene. This CDR3 comprises 16 residues. CDR3 sequence: CASSKVRKAPGNTIYF. CDR3 DNA sequence: TGTGCCAGCAGCAAAGTGAGGAAGGCCCCTGGAAACACCATATATTTT.

V is TRBV7-8 and J is TRBJ2-3; 8 positions agree with TRBD2. Germline V gives CDR1 SGHVS, CDR2 FQNEAQ. With 4 bases clipped from V and 6 bases from J, the junction kept 18 bases outside the gene matches. The CDR3 is 18 residues long. Written as DNA, the CDR3 is TGTGCCAGCAGCTCGGGACGCTTAGCGGGAACCCGAAGGGATACGCAGTATTTT. This translates into CASSSGRLAGTRRDTQYF.

The chain has TRBV19 and TRBJ2-5; 7 nucleotides align to TRBD2. Germline V CDR1 and CDR2: LNHDA, SQIVND (reference sequence). The CDR3 extends over 15 amino acids. Losses at the gene ends were 4 bases for V and 0 bases for J; bases not matched to a gene: 5. The CDR3 protein is CASSSQRGNQETQYF. The CDR3 nucleotides are TGTGCCAGTAGTAGTCAGCGGGGCAACCAAGAGACCCAGTACTTC.

V usage is TRBV5-4 and J usage is TRBJ1-1; D uncertain. Germline V gene sequence: CDR1 SGHNT, CDR2 YYREEE (reference sequence). Trimming removed 1 base from V and 0 bases from J, with 13 bases in between. The CDR3 is made up of 16 amino acids. The CDR3 coding sequence is TGTGCCAGCAGCTTGACCTCCGGCGGTTTGAACACTGAAGCTTTCTTT. The encoded protein is CASSLTSGGLNTEAFF.

This clone was detected only once. The genes are TRBV5-1 and TRBJ1-5; the match to TRBD1 covers 9 bases. This CDR3 has 15 residues. The junction had 4 bases not matched to a gene; V was cut back by 3 bases and J by 3 bases. Germline assignment: CDR1 SGHRS and CDR2 YFSETQ. In DNA, the CDR3 is TGCGCCAGCAGCTCGGGACAGGGCAACAATCAGCCCCAGCATTTT. Amino acids: CASSSGQGNNQPQHF.

This clone was found once. The chain has TRBV7-8 and TRBJ1-2; 7 nucleotides align to TRBD1. Germline V gives CDR1 SGHVS, CDR2 FQNEAQ. The CDR3 is 14 residues long. V gave up 0 bases and J gave up 11 bases; unmatched junction bases: 9. The CDR3 DNA follows: TGTGCCAGCAGCTTAGCAGGGGGCGAGAGAGGGTACACCTTC. Its translation: CASSLAGGERGYTF.

This clone was recorded once. Other DNA sequences in the sample encode the same CDR3. The DNA for the CDR3 is TGTGCCAGCAGCGGGGGGGGACTAGCGGGAGACGAGCAGTACTTC. Amino acids: CASSGGGLAGDEQYF. The genes are TRBV9 and TRBJ2-7, with TRBD2 matching 14 bases. This CDR3 has 15 residues. V shed 3 bases, J shed 5 bases, and the junction held 4 bases outside the gene matches. Germline CDR1 is SGDLS and CDR2 is YYNGEE.

The V gene is TRBV19, the J gene TRBJ1-2; 7 bases match TRBD1. CDR1 and CDR2 (germline): LNHDA, SQIVND (reference sequence). V shed 5 bases and J 3 bases; nucleotides not matched to a gene: 6. This CDR3 has 14 residues. CDR3 amino acids: CASSLGQSYYGYTF. CDR3 sequence (DNA): TGTGCCAGTAGTCTGGGACAGTCTTACTATGGCTACACCTTC.

The chain has TRBV15 and TRBJ1-3; no clear D. The germline V gene encodes CDR1 LNHNV and CDR2 YYDKDF (reference sequence). Trimming shortened V by 0 bases and J by 0 bases, and 15 bases separated the two germline ends. The CDR3 totals 18 residues. This CDR3 reads CATSREAAGIGSGNTIYF. The DNA of the CDR3 is TGTGCCACCAGCAGAGAAGCGGCGGGAATCGGCTCTGGAAACACCATATATTTT.